Below are 26 T cell receptor beta chains sequenced from a single sample in a study of T cells after yellow fever vaccination (dated by TCRdb to 2018 to 2020). The library relied on 5' RACE. Sequencing was performed on an Illumina NovaSeq 6000. The public reads were run again by TCRdb, first through fastp at Q25 and then through MiXCR, and only productive beta chains were kept. Here each entry gathers all rows of one CDR3 protein and keeps the most common genes and DNA. A total of some 300,000 distinct CDR3 sequences appear in this sample, 9.5% to 12% of them only once. Jointly, the top ten make up 3% to 4% of the sample. This specimen's treatment or condition label, per the study, means: live attenuated yellow fever vaccine strain. The material sequenced was CD4+ T cells sorted from PBMCs, taken 45 days after the yellow fever booster vaccination. The origin of the receptors is a man between 18 and 35 years old who received the YFV17D yellow fever vaccine.

This chain connects TRBV7-2 to TRBJ1-4, with unresolved D. CDR1 and CDR2 (germline): SGHTA, FQGNSA. The V end was cut by 6 bases, the J end by 0 bases, with 14 bases between. CDR3 size: 16 residues. The CDR3 bases are TGTGCCAGCAGGCAAACCGGGCTCACAACTAATGAAAAACTGTTTTTT. Translating gives CASRQTGLTTNEKLFF. Full variable domain (remainder filled in from reference TRBV7-2 and TRBJ1-4): GAGVSQSPSNKVTEKGKDVELRCDPISGHTALYWYRQSLGQGLEFLIYFQGNSAPDKSGLPSDRFSAERTGGSVSTLTIQRTQQEDSAVYLCASRQTGLTTNEKLFFGSGTQLSVL.

The chain carries TRBV6-2 or TRBV6-3 and TRBJ2-7; no definite D call. Germline CDR1 MNHEY, CDR2 SVGEGT. This CDR3 is 13 amino acids long. V was cut by 6 bases and J by 2 bases, with 11 bases left in between. CDR3 sequence (DNA): TGTGCCAGCAGCCTCCCCGACACCTACGAGCAGTACTTC. This sequence encodes CASSLPDTYEQYF.

The V call is TRBV7-2, the J call TRBJ2-5; perhaps TRBD2 as D (7 bases). Germline CDR1 SGHTA, CDR2 FQGNSA. This CDR3 has 13 residues. V lost 11 bases and J lost 0, with 13 bases in between. CDR3 sequence (DNA): TGTGCCTCCGAGGGGGGGAACCAAGAGACCCAGTACTTC. It yields the protein CASEGGNQETQYF.

The V gene is TRBV20-1, the J gene TRBJ2-5; D gene ambiguous. Germline V gene sequence: CDR1 DFQATT, CDR2 SNEGSKA (reference sequence). Trimming left V 3 bases short and J 5 bases short, with 13 bases between. This CDR3 is built from 13 residues. The CDR3 DNA reads as TGCAGTGCTAGTCTGACAACGTGGGAGACCCAGTACTTC. Translated, it gives CSASLTTWETQYF.

Only a few counts were recorded for this clonotype. The V call is TRBV4-3, the J call TRBJ2-2; possible D gene TRBD2, 5 bases. The germline CDR1 and CDR2 sequences are LGHNA and YSLEER. V shed 2 bases and J shed 5 bases, with 12 bases lying between them. The CDR3 runs to 15 residues. In DNA, the CDR3 is TGCGCCAGCAGCCAAAGCGGCCACGGGACCGGGGAGCTGTTTTTT. Translating gives CASSQSGHGTGELFF.

This clonotype was picked up a small number of times. CDR3 residues: CASLDREDQPQHF. The CDR3 DNA reads TGTGCCAGCCTTGACAGGGAGGATCAGCCCCAGCATTTT. The chain is built from TRBV6-9 and TRBJ1-5, with TRBD1 matching 7 bases. With 8 bases clipped from V and 5 bases from J, the junction kept 6 bases outside the gene matches. Germline V lookup: CDR1 MNHGY, CDR2 SVAAGI. The CDR3 runs to 13 residues.

J is TRBJ2-1 and V is TRBV20-1, with D uncertain. Germline CDR1 and CDR2: DFQATT and SNEGSKA (reference sequence). The CDR3 runs to 12 residues. The V and J ends lost 2 bases and 10 bases respectively, with 12 bases between them. This CDR3 is CSARRLSSEQFF. The CDR3, as DNA: TGCAGTGCTAGAAGGTTATCTTCCGAGCAGTTCTTC.

The sample holds a few counts of this clonotype. This rearrangement joins TRBV12-5 to TRBJ1-2, with D perhaps TRBD1 (5 bases). The CDR3 sequence is 14 residues long. V gave up 0 bases and J gave up 5 bases, with 10 bases separating them. Germline V gene sequence: CDR1 LGHNT, CDR2 FRNRAP. Written as DNA, the CDR3 is TGTGCTAGTGGTTTGGTACCTGGGGGATATGGCTACACCTTC. It codes for CASGLVPGGYGYTF.

This clonotype appeared a few times. V gene TRBV4-2 combines with J gene TRBJ2-1, with 11 bases matching TRBD2. The CDR3 spans 20 residues. Germline assignment: CDR1 LGHNA and CDR2 YNFKEQ. With V trimmed by 0 bases and J by 4 bases, 14 bases remained unmatched. CDR3 nucleotide sequence: TGTGCCAGCAGCCAAGACCGGGGTTTCTTAACTAGCGGGAGTTACAATGAGCAGTTCTTC. It encodes CASSQDRGFLTSGSYNEQFF.

This clonotype has only a few counts. The CDR3 nucleotides read TGTGCCAGCTCACCATCCGGGGGCGCGGGTGGCTACACCTTC. It yields the protein CASSPSGGAGGYTF. This chain links TRBV18 with TRBJ1-2; a possible D gene is TRBD1 (6 bases). Trimming removed 2 bases at V and 7 bases at J, with 14 bases between. The CDR3 is made up of 14 amino acids. In germline, CDR1 is KGHSH, CDR2 LQKENI. Full variable domain (remainder filled in from reference TRBV18 and TRBJ1-2): NAGVMQNPRHLVRRRGQEARLRCSPMKGHSHVYWYRQLPEEGLKFMVYLQKENIIDESGMPKERFSAEFPKEGPSILRIQQVVRGDSAAYFCASSPSGGAGGYTFGSGTRLTVV.

This clonotype was observed many times. The chain is built from TRBV4-2 and TRBJ1-3, with D unresolved. This CDR3 has 17 amino acids. The V gene's germline CDR1 is LGHNA and CDR2 YNFKEQ. V lost 0 bases and J 0 bases, leaving 12 bases between the germline ends. CDR3 region: CASSQDTDSSSGNTIYF. The CDR3, as DNA: TGTGCCAGCAGCCAAGACACAGACTCCAGCTCTGGAAACACCATATATTTT.

V gene TRBV27 combines with J gene TRBJ1-2; D gene ambiguous. Per the germline V gene, CDR1 is MNHEY and CDR2 is SMNVEV (reference sequence). The CDR3 has 15 amino acids. V was pared by 2 bases and J by 10 bases, with 20 bases between. The CDR3 loop reads CASSLKPPGTSDYTF. CDR3 nucleotide sequence: TGTGCCAGCAGTTTAAAGCCTCCAGGTACCTCTGACTACACCTTC.

This chain uses TRBV7-3 with TRBJ1-1; 7 bases are shared with TRBD1. Germline CDR1 reads SGHTA; CDR2 reads FQGTGA. The CDR3 has 14 residues. The trim removed 6 bases at V and 1 base at J, leaving 5 bases unmatched. CDR3 in amino acids: CASRLGTANTEAFF. CDR3 coding DNA: TGTGCCAGCAGACTAGGGACAGCGAACACTGAAGCTTTCTTT.

This clonotype was recorded a few times. This chain joins TRBV7-9 and TRBJ2-5; D unclear. The V gene lost 1 base and the J gene lost 2 bases, with 11 bases spanning the gap. The CDR3 has 15 amino acids. From germline, CDR1 is SEHNR and CDR2 FQNEAQ (reference sequence). The DNA of the CDR3 is TGTGCCAGCAGCTTAGTTACTTCAGTACAAGAGACCCAGTACTTC. This sequence encodes CASSLVTSVQETQYF.

This clonotype was recorded a few times. V gene TRBV7-8 combines with J gene TRBJ1-3, with D unclear. The CDR3 consists of 16 residues. The germline gives CDR1 SGHVS, CDR2 FQNEAQ. Trimming removed 1 base from V and 4 bases from J, with 14 bases in between. CDR3 DNA sequence: TGTGCCAGCAGCTTAGGACACACGTCGGGCGGAAACACCATATATTTT. It codes for CASSLGHTSGGNTIYF.

This clonotype was picked up a small number of times. The J gene is TRBJ2-7, the V gene TRBV11-2; 9 positions match TRBD1. The germline CDR1 and CDR2 sequences are SGHAT and FQNNGV. Trimming took 3 bases from V and 3 from J; bases not matched to a gene: 6. The CDR3 has 15 residues. The DNA for the CDR3 is TGTGCCAGCAGCTTCGAACGGGACAGGGTCTACGAGCAGTACTTC. Translating it yields CASSFERDRVYEQYF.

This clonotype was observed at least ten times. This chain connects TRBV9 to TRBJ2-3; D remains unclear. The germline V and J ends were trimmed by 5 bases and 0 bases, with 13 bases remaining between them. Germline V gene lookup returns CDR1 SGDLS and CDR2 YYNGEE. The CDR3 spans 15 residues. For the CDR3, the DNA is TGTGCCAGCAGATCACCCCCTGGTAGCACAGATACGCAGTATTTT. It codes for CASRSPPGSTDTQYF.

In regard to this clonotype: This may arise from a read error, as a much more abundant clone is one base away. The rearrangement uses TRBV20-1 and TRBJ2-7; TRBD2 matches at 8 bases. Germline trimming cut 5 bases from V and 3 bases from J; bases unmatched to any gene: 12. CDR3 length: 15 residues. Germline CDR1 is DFQATT and CDR2 is SNEGSKA (reference sequence). CDR3 protein: CSAERPAGAYYEQYF. CDR3 sequence (DNA): TGCAGTGCTGAGAGGCCAGCGGGGGCCTACTACGAGCAGTACTTC.

This clonotype was recorded a few times. J is TRBJ1-6 and V is TRBV9; D not certain. The V gene lost 0 bases and the J gene lost 7 bases, with 11 bases spanning the gap. Looked up from germline, CDR1 is SGDLS and CDR2 is YYNGEE. The CDR3 is 15 amino acids. For the CDR3, the DNA is TGTGCCAGCAGCGTAGCCGGTTCTTGGAATTCACCCCTCCACTTT. It encodes CASSVAGSWNSPLHF.

This clonotype showed up just a few times. The rearrangement joins TRBV5-1 to TRBJ2-7; 8 bases map to TRBD1. Looked up from germline, CDR1 is SGHRS and CDR2 is YFSETQ. V lost 3 bases and J lost 6; bases outside the gene matches: 14. The CDR3 spans 16 residues. The CDR3 protein is CASSSALDRGGREQYF. The CDR3 DNA follows: TGCGCCAGCAGCTCGGCCCTCGACAGGGGAGGACGCGAGCAGTACTTC.

This clonotype was observed many times. The chain couples TRBV4-2 to TRBJ2-4, with D unresolved. V lost 0 bases to trimming and J lost 6 bases, with 3 bases between them. This CDR3 is built from 12 residues. CDR1 LGHNA and CDR2 YNFKEQ come from the germline V gene. CDR3 DNA: TGTGCCAGCAGCCAAGACGTAAACATTCAGTACTTC. Its translation: CASSQDVNIQYF.

This clonotype was seen a few times. The genes are TRBV7-2 and TRBJ1-3; no firm D call. Germline-derived CDR1 and CDR2 are SGHTA and FQGNSA. This CDR3 spans 15 amino acids. V was shortened by 5 bases and J by 0 bases, with 11 bases between the two germline ends. This CDR3 is CASSRVQSSGNTIYF. For the CDR3, the DNA is TGTGCCAGCAGCCGGGTCCAGAGCTCTGGAAACACCATATATTTT.

V usage is TRBV4-2 and J usage is TRBJ2-5; 9 positions match TRBD1. CDR1 LGHNA and CDR2 YNFKEQ come from the germline V gene. This CDR3 region has 16 residues. Trimming cost V 4 bases and J 6 bases; bases outside gene matches: 12. CDR3 DNA: TGTGCCAGCAGCCCCTATGCGACAGGGGGAGCTAAGACCCAGTACTTC. This gives the protein CASSPYATGGAKTQYF.

The V call is TRBV7-2, the J call TRBJ1-1; D remains unclear. Germline V gene data show CDR1 as SGHTA and CDR2 as FQGNSA. CDR3 length equals 12 residues. V gave up 5 bases and J gave up 6 bases, with 10 bases separating them. CDR3 loop: CASSRTGPEAFF. In nucleotides, the CDR3 is TGTGCCAGCAGCCGGACTGGCCCTGAAGCTTTCTTT.

The chain recombines TRBV5-5 with TRBJ1-5, with D possibly matching TRBD1 (5 bases). V was shortened by 4 bases and J by 7 bases, with 12 bases between the two germline ends. Germline V CDR1 and CDR2: SGHKS, YYEKEE (reference sequence). The CDR3 runs 13 residues. For the CDR3, the DNA is TGTGCCAGCAGCCCCTACAAGGGGCAGCCCCAGCATTTT. Translated, it gives CASSPYKGQPQHF.

This clonotype was recorded a few times. V usage is TRBV4-1 and J usage is TRBJ2-6, with TRBD2 as a possible D gene (5 bases). V was clipped by 6 bases and J by 0 bases, with 15 bases between them. The CDR3 extends over 17 amino acids. The germline V gene has CDR1 MGHRA and CDR2 YSYEKL. CDR3 DNA sequence: TGCGCCAGCAGGTTCGGACTGACGAGCTCTGGGGCCAACGTCCTGACTTTC. Protein product: CASRFGLTSSGANVLTF.